Following are 3 T cell receptor beta chains from one sample sequenced in a study of blood T cell repertoires in COVID-19. Sequencing was performed with immunoSEQ multiplex PCR; in TCRdb, only in-frame clones are kept and a portion is missing. The sample consists of 99,000 or so clones, about 90% of them appearing once. The sample comprised peripheral blood. These receptors were taken from a man between 50 and 59 years old with acute or convalescent COVID-19.

The V and J genes are TRBV4-2 and TRBJ2-2; 7 bases match TRBD2. Germline V lookup: CDR1 LGHNA, CDR2 YNFKEQ. The CDR3 is made up of 16 amino acids. V lost 0 bases, J lost 5 bases, and 6 bases stayed unmatched. This CDR3 reads CASSQDLLAVTGELFF. In DNA, the CDR3 is TGTGCCAGCAGCCAAGATTTGCTAGCGGTTACCGGGGAGCTGTTTTTT.

V is TRBV5-1 and J is TRBJ1-1, with TRBD1 identical over 8 bases. This CDR3 contains 14 residues. Per germline, CDR1 SGHRS and CDR2 YFSETQ. V was pared by 4 bases and J by 1 base, with 3 bases of the junction left unmatched. CDR3 sequence reads: CASSHRGANTEAFF. In DNA form, the CDR3 reads TGCGCCAGCAGCCACAGGGGGGCGAACACTGAAGCTTTCTTT.

This chain uses TRBV5-1 with TRBJ2-7, with 11 nucleotides matching TRBD2. The germline V gene encodes CDR1 SGHRS and CDR2 YFSETQ. This CDR3 has 18 amino acids. Unmatched junction bases numbered 12, after V lost 4 bases and J lost 0 bases. This chain's CDR3 is CASSLGRLGLAASYEQYF. The CDR3 DNA follows: TGCGCCAGCAGCCTGGGTAGACTGGGACTAGCGGCCTCCTACGAGCAGTACTTC.